This TCR beta chain was captured in a study of blood T cell repertoires in COVID-19 (dated by TCRdb to the early 2020s). General notes on the study: Samples covering the acute and convalescent phases of COVID-19 were provided by collaborators in the United States, Italy and Spain. The material from the prospective study consisted of cDNA or gDNA derived from T cells, B-cell-depleted T cells, or PBMCs. The repertoires were made available in a free public database intended to serve as a resource for research on the immune response to SARS-CoV-2. Deeply sampled blood TCRbeta repertoires from subjects exposed to, actively infected with, or recovered from COVID-19 were included in the dataset. Samples were obtained from the ongoing ImmuneRACE study (first 160 participants) and from some 1,300 subjects provided by 6 global collaborators. HLA class I and class II types, where available, came from metadata supplied by the sample provider rather than from assay-based typing. A de-identified subject ID, COVID-19 status, age in years and sex were almost always included in the sample metadata.

Concerning this clone itself: It lacks a known antigen. No much larger clone exists at a distance of one base, and base qualities are not known.

The CDR3 numbers 14 residues from cysteine through phenylalanine. The entry retains the CDR3 DNA only, 42 bases that are in frame from base 1. Trimming costs V 1 base and J 6 bases, and their ends lie 12 bases apart. Taken from the germline V gene (reference sequence), the CDR1 and CDR2 loops are SEHNR and FQNEAQ. TCRbeta CDR3 regions were amplified from genomic DNA by means of the immunoSEQ Assay, a bias-controlled multiplex PCR. Processing in the source paper ran as follows. Within the assay, amplification of reference gene primers was used to estimate how many nucleated cells each sample contained. To quantify the absolute abundance of each unique TCRbeta CDR3 rearrangement, sequence reads were collapsed and filtered. For each sample, productive Simpson clonality was calculated by taking the square root of Simpson's diversity index across productive rearrangements. TCRdb obtained this table from immuneACCESS and retained in-frame rearrangements with V and J assigned. These tables miss some clones; where compared with another copy, unresolved V genes account for less than half of the shortfall, and the remainder is unexplained. That table is the source of V, J and clone size, and D and trimming were worked out from the DNA. Counted in this sample were over 200,000 clones; 85% to 90% of them appeared once. The ten largest clones capture 2% to 3% of the sample.

Study-level results and caveats: The amount of clinical and demographic metadata varied by source and participant and was provided uncurated.

At one collaborating source in Seattle, patients were enrolled during active infection and were followed longitudinally through the course of disease. Each collaborating institution followed its own protocols to collect whole blood in K2EDTA tubes. For TCRbeta analysis, collaborators shipped samples as frozen whole blood, isolated PBMCs, or DNA extracted from either of those sample types. The V and J segments used are TRBV7-9 and TRBJ1-1, and perhaps TRBD1 as D gene, on 5 matching bases. Specimen: peripheral blood. The clonotype originates from a man aged 30 to 39 with COVID-19, enrolled during active disease. The nucleotide sequence is given as TGTGCCAGCAGCTTAGTTAGTTCGGGGGCTGAAGCTTTCTTT. It is translated as CASSLVSSGAEAFF.